This T cell receptor beta chain comes out of a study of blood T cell repertoires in COVID-19. Background on the study: Material from acute and convalescent COVID-19 was sourced from the United States, Italy and Spain. PBMCs, B-cell-depleted T cells, or T cells were the source of the cDNA or gDNA that made up the material.

Trimming took off 7 bases at V and 2 bases at J, with 17 bases between the two ends. Looked up from germline, CDR1 is SGHTA and CDR2 is FQGNSA. This CDR3 has 15 amino acids. As originally analysed: Nucleated cell counts were estimated from reference gene primer amplification. Clones were read by immunoSEQ multiplex PCR, and TCRdb kept only the in-frame ones, dropping some. D and trimming were read from the DNA, whereas the V and J calls and clone size are those reported in that table. The sample lists approximately 170,000 clones; just over 85% were seen once. Sequencing used peripheral blood. The origin of this receptor is a man aged 45-60 years with active or convalescent COVID-19. V is TRBV7-2 and J is TRBJ1-2, with D possibly being TRBD1 (5 bases). This CDR3 reads CASIMGGARNYGYTF. As DNA, the CDR3 is TGTGCCAGCATCATGGGGGGAGCGCGAAACTATGGCTACACCTTC. Full variable domain (remainder filled in from reference TRBV7-2 and TRBJ1-2): GAGVSQSPSNKVTEKGKDVELRCDPISGHTALYWYRQSLGQGLEFLIYFQGNSAPDKSGLPSDRFSAERTGGSVSTLTIQRTQQEDSAVYLCASIMGGARNYGYTFGSGTRLTVV.